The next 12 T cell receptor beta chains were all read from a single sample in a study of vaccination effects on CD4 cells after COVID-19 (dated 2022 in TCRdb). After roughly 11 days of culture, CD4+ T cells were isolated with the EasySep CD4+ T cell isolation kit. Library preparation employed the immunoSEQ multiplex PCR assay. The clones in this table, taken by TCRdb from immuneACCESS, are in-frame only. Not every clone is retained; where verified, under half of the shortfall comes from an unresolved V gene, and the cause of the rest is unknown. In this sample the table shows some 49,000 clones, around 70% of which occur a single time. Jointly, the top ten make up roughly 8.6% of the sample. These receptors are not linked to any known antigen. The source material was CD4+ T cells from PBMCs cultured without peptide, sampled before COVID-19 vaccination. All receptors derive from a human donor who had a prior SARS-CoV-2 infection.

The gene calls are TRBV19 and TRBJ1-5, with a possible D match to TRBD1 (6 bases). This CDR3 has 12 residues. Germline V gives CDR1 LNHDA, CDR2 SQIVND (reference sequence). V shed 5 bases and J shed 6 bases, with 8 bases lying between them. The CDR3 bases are TGTGCCAGTAGTCGGGGGGCTCAGCCCCAGCATTTT. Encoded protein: CASSRGAQPQHF.

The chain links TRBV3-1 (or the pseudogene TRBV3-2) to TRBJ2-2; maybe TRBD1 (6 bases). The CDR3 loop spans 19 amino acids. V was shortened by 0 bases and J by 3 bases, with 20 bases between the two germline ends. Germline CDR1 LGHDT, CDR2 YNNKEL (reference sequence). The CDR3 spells CASSQDHADYREYTGELFF. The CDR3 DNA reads TGTGCCAGCAGCCAAGATCACGCTGACTACAGGGAGTACACCGGGGAGCTGTTTTTT.

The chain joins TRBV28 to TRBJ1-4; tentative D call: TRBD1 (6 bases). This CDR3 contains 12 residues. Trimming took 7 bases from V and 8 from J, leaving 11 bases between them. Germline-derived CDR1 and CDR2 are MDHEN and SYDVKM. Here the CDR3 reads CASTQGREKLFF. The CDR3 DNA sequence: TGTGCCAGCACACAGGGAAGGGAAAAACTGTTTTTT.

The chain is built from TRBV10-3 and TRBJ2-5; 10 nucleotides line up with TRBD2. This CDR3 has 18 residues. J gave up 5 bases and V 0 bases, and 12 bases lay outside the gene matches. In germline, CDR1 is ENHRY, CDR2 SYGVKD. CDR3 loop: CAISESIIISGRIETQYF. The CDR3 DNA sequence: TGTGCCATCAGTGAGTCGATTATAATTAGCGGGAGGATTGAGACCCAGTACTTC.

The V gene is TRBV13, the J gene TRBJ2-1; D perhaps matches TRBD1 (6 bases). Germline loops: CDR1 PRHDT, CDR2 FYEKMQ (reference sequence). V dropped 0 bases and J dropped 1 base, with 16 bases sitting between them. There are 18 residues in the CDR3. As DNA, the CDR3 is TGTGCCAGCAGCTTAGGGTTCTGGGACACTAGATCCTACAATGAGCAGTTCTTC. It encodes CASSLGFWDTRSYNEQFF.

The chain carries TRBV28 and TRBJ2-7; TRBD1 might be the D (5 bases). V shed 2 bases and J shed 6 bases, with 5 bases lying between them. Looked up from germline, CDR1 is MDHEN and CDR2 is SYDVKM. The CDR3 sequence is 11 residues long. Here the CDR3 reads CASSLRGEQYF. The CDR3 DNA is TGTGCCAGCAGTTTAAGGGGCGAGCAGTACTTC.

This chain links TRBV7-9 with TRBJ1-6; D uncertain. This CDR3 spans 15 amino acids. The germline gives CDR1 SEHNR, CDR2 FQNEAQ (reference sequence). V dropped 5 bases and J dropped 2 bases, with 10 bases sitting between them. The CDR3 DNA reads TGTGCCAGCAGCCCCACCGGGACCTATAATTCACCCCTCCACTTT. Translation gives CASSPTGTYNSPLHF.

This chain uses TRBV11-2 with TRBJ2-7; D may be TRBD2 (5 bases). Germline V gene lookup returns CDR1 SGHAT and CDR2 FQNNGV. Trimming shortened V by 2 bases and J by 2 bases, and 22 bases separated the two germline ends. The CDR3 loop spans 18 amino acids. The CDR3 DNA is TGTGCCAGCAGCTTAAGCAATTCGGGGTTGCCGACCACCTACGAGCAGTACTTC. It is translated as CASSLSNSGLPTTYEQYF.

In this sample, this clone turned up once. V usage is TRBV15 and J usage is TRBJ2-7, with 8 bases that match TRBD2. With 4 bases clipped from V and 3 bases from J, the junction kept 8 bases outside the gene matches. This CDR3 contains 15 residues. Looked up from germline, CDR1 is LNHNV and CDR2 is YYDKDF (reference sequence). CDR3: CATSNQREWFYEQYF. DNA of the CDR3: TGTGCCACCAGCAATCAGCGGGAGTGGTTCTACGAGCAGTACTTC.

CDR3 in DNA: TGTGCCAGCAGTTACAGTCAGGCGGCAGCCCTATTACGCTACACCTTC. Residues: CASSYSQAAALLRYTF. The chain combines TRBV6-5 with TRBJ1-2; D gene unclear. The germline gives CDR1 MNHEY, CDR2 SVGAGI. Trimming shortened V by 2 bases and J by 9 bases, and 22 bases separated the two germline ends. The CDR3 contains 16 residues.

The CDR3 here is CASSLDGNSNQPQHF. In DNA, the CDR3 is TGTGCCAGCAGCTTGGACGGCAATAGCAATCAGCCCCAGCATTTT. The chain joins TRBV11-2 to TRBJ1-5; D not resolved. V was trimmed by 3 bases and J by 0 bases, leaving 9 bases between them. Germline V gene data show CDR1 as SGHAT and CDR2 as FQNNGV. The CDR3 sequence is 15 residues long.

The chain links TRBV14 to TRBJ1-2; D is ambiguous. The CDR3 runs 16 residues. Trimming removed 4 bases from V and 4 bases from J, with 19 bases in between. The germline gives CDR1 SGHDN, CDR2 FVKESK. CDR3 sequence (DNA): TGTGCCAGCAGCCGCACCTGGGCCCTTGAGGCCTATGGCTACACCTTC. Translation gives CASSRTWALEAYGYTF.